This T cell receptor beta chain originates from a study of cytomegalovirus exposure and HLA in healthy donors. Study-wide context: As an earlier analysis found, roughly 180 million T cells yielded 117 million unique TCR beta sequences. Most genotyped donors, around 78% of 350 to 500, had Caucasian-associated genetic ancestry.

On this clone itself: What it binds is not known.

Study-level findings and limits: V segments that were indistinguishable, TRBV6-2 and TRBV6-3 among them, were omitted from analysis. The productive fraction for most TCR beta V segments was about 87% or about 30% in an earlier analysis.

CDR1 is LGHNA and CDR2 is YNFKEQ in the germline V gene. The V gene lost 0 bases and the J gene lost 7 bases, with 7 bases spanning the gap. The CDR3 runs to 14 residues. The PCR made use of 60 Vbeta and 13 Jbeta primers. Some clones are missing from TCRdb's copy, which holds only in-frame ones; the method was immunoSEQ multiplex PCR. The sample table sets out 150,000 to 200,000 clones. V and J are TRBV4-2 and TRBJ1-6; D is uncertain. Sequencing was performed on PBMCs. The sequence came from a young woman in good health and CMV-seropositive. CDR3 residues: CASSQDRLNSPLHF. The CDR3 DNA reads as TGTGCCAGCAGCCAAGATCGACTGAATTCACCCCTCCACTTT.